One sample yielded the 16 T cell receptor beta chains listed below, sequenced in a study of shared clonotypes between healthy human individuals. The data were produced by immunoSEQ multiplex PCR, yet TCRdb's version contains in-frame clones alone and is incomplete. The sample holds about 2.4 million clones, over 85% seen once. Sequenced material: naive CD4+ T cells from PBMCs. The subset denotes: CD45RA+ positively selected. Source of these receptors: a man younger than 35 in good health. Some clones in this sample may be carry-over from other donors' samples.

The chain is built from TRBV7-2 and TRBJ2-3, with 9 positions matching TRBD1. Per germline, CDR1 SGHTA and CDR2 FQGNSA. With V trimmed by 5 bases and J by 3 bases, 6 bases remained unmatched. This CDR3 has 15 residues. The DNA for the CDR3 is TGTGCCAGCAGCCCCGGGGACAGGGTTACAGATACGCAGTATTTT. This gives the protein CASSPGDRVTDTQYF.

The rearrangement uses TRBV10-2 and TRBJ2-5; 7 bases align to TRBD1. Looked up from germline, CDR1 is WSHSY and CDR2 is SAAADI. This CDR3 comprises 13 residues. V dropped 6 bases and J dropped 1; count of bases not matched to a gene: 2. The CDR3 DNA sequence: TGCGCCAGCAGGAGGGGGCTCCAAGAGACCCAGTACTTC. Amino acid sequence: CASRRGLQETQYF.

This clone was seen just once. The rearrangement links TRBV7-2 to TRBJ2-1; no clear D gene. The germline V and J ends were trimmed by 1 base and 0 bases, with 7 bases remaining between them. The germline V gene encodes CDR1 SGHTA and CDR2 FQGNSA. This CDR3 is 15 amino acids long. CDR3 region: CASSLGLNSYNEQFF. The CDR3 nucleotides are TGTGCCAGCAGCTTAGGATTAAACTCCTACAATGAGCAGTTCTTC.

This clone came up a few times. The identical CDR3 is also encoded by other nucleotide sequences in the sample. The J gene is TRBJ1-1, the V gene TRBV6-4; D ambiguous. Germline V lookup: CDR1 MRHNA, CDR2 SNTAGT. V was trimmed by 4 bases and J by 1 base, leaving 7 bases between them. The CDR3 spans 13 residues. CDR3 in DNA: TGTGCCAGCAGTGGCACAGCGAACACTGAAGCTTTCTTT. The encoded protein is CASSGTANTEAFF.

The CDR3 DNA reads as TGTGCCAGCAGCCAGCTACCGGGACAGGCTGGAAACACCATATATTTT. This sequence encodes CASSQLPGQAGNTIYF. The chain couples TRBV14 to TRBJ1-3, with 8 bases matching TRBD1. The CDR3 spans 16 residues. V shed 3 bases and J 2 bases; nucleotides not matched to a gene: 6. Per the germline V gene, CDR1 is SGHDN and CDR2 is FVKESK. Full variable domain (missing parts from reference TRBV14 and TRBJ1-3): EAGVTQFPSHSVIEKGQTVTLRCDPISGHDNLYWYRRVMGKEIKFLLHFVKESKQDESGMPNNRFLAERTGGTYSTLKVQPAELEDSGVYFCASSQLPGQAGNTIYFGEGSWLTVV.

The J gene is TRBJ2-7, the V gene TRBV5-8; D gene unclear. With 0 bases removed from V and 2 bases from J, the gap between germline ends came to 12 bases. Germline lookup yields CDR1 SGHTS and CDR2 YDEGEE. The CDR3 runs to 15 residues. The CDR3 DNA follows: TGTGCCAGCAGCTTGGGCGAATCCCGTACCTACGAGCAGTACTTC. Protein product: CASSLGESRTYEQYF.

The table lists this clone with a count of one. The chain links TRBV7-2 to TRBJ1-5; D remains unclear. The V gene's germline CDR1 is SGHTA and CDR2 FQGNSA. The CDR3 sequence is 15 residues long. Trimming stripped 2 bases from V and 3 bases from J, with 11 bases between. CDR3 DNA: TGTGCCAGCAGCTTAACGCGGGGAGCCAATCAGCCCCAGCATTTT. Protein sequence: CASSLTRGANQPQHF.

The V and J genes are TRBV5-1 and TRBJ2-7, with 11 positions matching TRBD2. The CDR3 loop spans 20 amino acids. Trimming cost V 6 bases and J 1 base; bases outside gene matches: 21. Per the germline V gene, CDR1 is SGHRS and CDR2 is YFSETQ. CDR3 DNA: TGCGCCAGCACCTCCCCTTTTACTAGCGGGAGAGCAGATAAGTCCTACGAGCAGTACTTC. Its protein product is CASTSPFTSGRADKSYEQYF.

A word on this clone: This CDR3 is also generated by other DNA sequences in the sample. CDR3 coding DNA: TGCGCCAGCAGCTTCGGGACTGCGAATTCACCCCTCCACTTT. Encoded protein: CASSFGTANSPLHF. The chain uses TRBV5-1 and TRBJ1-6, with D possibly being TRBD1 (5 bases). The germline gives CDR1 SGHRS, CDR2 YFSETQ. The CDR3 extends over 14 amino acids. V was cut by 2 bases and J by 7 bases, with 10 bases left in between. Using reference TRBV5-1 and TRBJ1-6 for the parts outside the CDR3, the full variable domain is KAGVTQTPRYLIKTRGQQVTLSCSPISGHRSVSWYQQTPGQGLQFLFEYFSETQRNKGNFPGRFSGRQFSNSRSEMNVSTLELGDSALYLCASSFGTANSPLHFGNGTRLTVT.

The chain couples TRBV19 to TRBJ1-1; possible D gene TRBD1, 5 bases. CDR1 and CDR2 (germline): LNHDA, SQIVND (reference sequence). Trimming stripped 5 bases from V and 7 bases from J, with 20 bases between. The CDR3 is 15 amino acids. The CDR3: CASSVDRSRTSEAFF. DNA of the CDR3: TGTGCCAGTAGTGTTGACAGATCTAGAACAAGTGAAGCTTTCTTT.

Only one count was recorded for this clone. The chain is built from TRBV7-6 and TRBJ1-4; D not certain. The CDR3 extends over 14 amino acids. V gave up 2 bases and J gave up 8 bases, with 12 bases separating them. Germline V CDR1 and CDR2: SGHVS, FNYEAQ. CDR3 DNA sequence: TGTGCCAGCAGCTTAAGGAGGGATGGGGAAAAACTGTTTTTT. As protein: CASSLRRDGEKLFF.

The rearrangement links TRBV6-5 to TRBJ2-3; maybe TRBD2 (6 bases). This CDR3 is built from 14 residues. Trimming cost V 1 base and J 6 bases, with 11 bases left between them. Germline V lookup: CDR1 MNHEY, CDR2 SVGAGI. The CDR3 DNA sequence: TGTGCCAGCAGTTACTTGGCTAGCGATGATACGCAGTATTTT. Translating gives CASSYLASDDTQYF.

The V gene is TRBV5-1, the J gene TRBJ1-1; the match to TRBD1 covers 7 bases. The CDR3 loop spans 14 amino acids. CDR1 is SGHRS and CDR2 is YFSETQ in the germline V gene. The trim removed 3 bases at V and 4 bases at J, leaving 6 bases unmatched. As DNA, the CDR3 is TGCGCCAGCAGCTCGTACAGGGGTCCCACTGAAGCTTTCTTT. Translation: CASSSYRGPTEAFF.

This clone was found once. The chain carries TRBV7-2 and TRBJ2-1; TRBD2 agrees at 7 bases. The CDR3 extends over 16 amino acids. Unmatched junction bases numbered 4, after V lost 0 bases and J lost 2 bases. CDR1 and CDR2 from the germline V gene are SGHTA and FQGNSA. For the CDR3, the DNA is TGTGCCAGCAGCTTAGCGGGGAGGGAGCCCTACAATGAGCAGTTCTTC. Translated, it gives CASSLAGREPYNEQFF. Combining the CDR3 with reference TRBV7-2 and TRBJ2-1 gives the whole variable domain GAGVSQSPSNKVTEKGKDVELRCDPISGHTALYWYRQSLGQGLEFLIYFQGNSAPDKSGLPSDRFSAERTGGSVSTLTIQRTQQEDSAVYLCASSLAGREPYNEQFFGPGTRLTVL.

The chain has TRBV27 and TRBJ1-4, with a possible D match to TRBD1 (5 bases). CDR3 size: 15 residues. Germline loops: CDR1 MNHEY, CDR2 SMNVEV (reference sequence). V shed 3 bases and J shed 8 bases, with 16 bases lying between them. CDR3 nucleotides: TGTGCCAGCAGTTTCTTCCCAGGGTTCGTCGAAAAACTGTTTTTT. It yields the protein CASSFFPGFVEKLFF.

The J gene is TRBJ2-1, the V gene TRBV7-2, with D tentatively TRBD1 (6 bases). The CDR3 has 13 amino acids. V was pared by 5 bases and J by 5 bases, with 10 bases between. In germline, CDR1 is SGHTA, CDR2 FQGNSA. The CDR3 nucleotides read TGTGCCAGCAGCGTCGGGACACACAATGAGCAGTTCTTC. It encodes CASSVGTHNEQFF.